The entry below describes one T cell receptor beta chain. The antigen is unknown. The record originates from a study of OX40 agonist ivuxolimab in advanced cancers. Study summary: Patient treatment consisted of intravenous ivuxolimab administration every 2 weeks at 0.01 to 10 mg/kg. Having had anti-PD-1, anti-PD-L1 or anti-CTLA-4 therapy before was allowed, and approximately 40% had some. At approximately 83% male, the cohort had a mean age of roughly 60 years, ranging from roughly 20 to 80. Study-wide points: With doses of 0.1 to 3.0 mg/kg, CD4+ and CD8+ blood T cells had undergone clonal expansion by week 6.

The germline CDR1 and CDR2 sequences are MNHNS and SASEGT. V lost 4 bases and J lost 0, with 4 bases in between. The CDR3 loop spans 12 amino acids. Clones were read by immunoSEQ multiplex PCR, and TCRdb kept only the in-frame ones, dropping some. The sample consists of around 140,000 clones, over 75% of them appearing once. The receptor comes from an adult with an advanced solid tumor such as melanoma, head and neck, liver or kidney cancer. Sequences were derived from CD4+ or CD8+ T cells sorted from blood, sampled in a trial of the OX40 agonist ivuxolimab. The V call is TRBV6-1, the J call TRBJ2-7; D is unresolved. Written as DNA, the CDR3 is TGTGCCAGCAGTGGACTCTCCTACGAGCAGTACTTC. Translating it yields CASSGLSYEQYF.